This entry lists 11 T cell receptor beta chains sequenced from one sample in a study of response to subunit inactivated influenza vaccine. Using its own MiXCR run on the RT-PCR reads, TCRdb lists one record per CDR3 protein. The sample has 650,000 to 800,000 distinct CDR3 sequences, roughly 13% seen once; the top ten hold 6% to 7%. The sequences come from PBMCs from blood, collected 14 to 15 days before vaccination. The receptors stem from a man aged 50 to 60 who received an inactivated influenza vaccine.

The J gene is TRBJ2-1, the V gene TRBV19; TRBD2 aligns across 7 bases. Per the germline V gene, CDR1 is LNHDA and CDR2 is SQIVND (reference sequence). The CDR3 is made up of 12 amino acids. V gave up 6 bases and J gave up 9 bases; unmatched junction bases: 5. CDR3 nucleotides: TGTGCCAGTAGACCACCTAGCGGTGAGCAGTTCTTC. This codes for CASRPPSGEQFF.

This clonotype showed up just a few times. This chain joins TRBV20-1 and TRBJ2-7; 8 positions agree with TRBD1. The junction had 3 bases not matched to a gene; V was cut back by 1 base and J by 1 base. Germline V lookup: CDR1 DFQATT, CDR2 SNEGSKA (reference sequence). The CDR3 runs 14 residues. The CDR3, as DNA: TGCAGTGCTAGAGTCCGGGACAGGTCCTACGAGCAGTACTTC. The encoded protein is CSARVRDRSYEQYF.

Turning to this clonotype: Mismatch with germline at one junction end may stem from a read error. The chain couples TRBV4-2 to TRBJ1-5; no firm D call. Germline CDR1 reads LGHNA; CDR2 reads YNFKEQ. This CDR3 spans 17 amino acids. The CDR3 DNA follows: TGTGCCATCAGCCCTGGGCAGTCCCGTCGAGTCTGTCAGCCCCAGCATTTT. It encodes CAISPGQSRRVCQPQHF.

V and J are TRBV21-1 and TRBJ2-5; no DNA check was done on the table's D call, TRBD1. TRBV21-1 is a pseudogene locus. This CDR3 is 15 amino acids long. The CDR3 spells CASRTGTGRQETRYF. The CDR3 DNA reads as TGTGCCAGCAGAACCGGGACAGGGCGACAAGAGACCCGGTACTTC.

This clonotype was counted ten times or more. The chain is built from TRBV5-1 and TRBJ1-2; 10 bases are a match to TRBD1. The CDR3 covers 14 residues. V lost 1 base to trimming and J lost 7 bases; unmatched junction nucleotides: 4. Germline assignment: CDR1 SGHRS and CDR2 YFSETQ. CDR3 DNA sequence: TGCGCCAGCAGCTTGAGACAGGGGGCAGGTGGCTACACCTTC. Protein sequence: CASSLRQGAGGYTF.

The genes are TRBV7-2 and TRBJ2-7, with 8 bases lining up with TRBD1. From germline, CDR1 is SGHTA and CDR2 FQGNSA. V gave up 5 bases and J gave up 4 bases; unmatched junction bases: 10. CDR3 length: 15 amino acids. Here the CDR3 reads CASSISRDRLYEQYF. As DNA, the CDR3 is TGTGCCAGCAGCATAAGCCGGGACAGGCTGTACGAGCAGTACTTC.

The V and J genes are TRBV10-3 and TRBJ2-2, with D unclear. The germline V gene encodes CDR1 ENHRY and CDR2 SYGVKD. CDR3 length: 12 amino acids. The germline V and J ends were trimmed by 7 bases and 6 bases, with 9 bases remaining between them. Here the CDR3 reads CAITPQAGELFF. Here the CDR3 DNA reads TGTGCCATCACGCCCCAGGCCGGGGAGCTGTTTTTT.

The chain is built from TRBV15 and TRBJ2-3; weak D call: TRBD2 (7 bases). V lost 9 bases, J lost 4 bases, and 17 bases lay in between. Germline-derived CDR1 and CDR2 are LNHNV and YYDKDF (reference sequence). The CDR3 is made up of 14 amino acids. The CDR3 DNA follows: TGTGCCACGAACGTTGGGGGGGGCTCAGATACGCAGTATTTT. Translating it yields CATNVGGGSDTQYF.

The table lists this clonotype with many counts. V gene TRBV30 combines with J gene TRBJ2-1, with 7 bases that match TRBD2. V trimming: 0 bases; J trimming: 5 bases; junction bases outside the gene matches: 1. This CDR3 region has 13 residues. The germline CDR1 and CDR2 sequences are GTSNPN and SVGIG (reference sequence). DNA for the CDR3: TGTGCCTGGAGTGTCAGCGGGAACAATGAGCAGTTCTTC. This sequence encodes CAWSVSGNNEQFF.

This clonotype was observed many times. V is TRBV4-1 and J is TRBJ1-1; TRBD1 matches at 7 bases. The CDR3 covers 18 residues. V dropped 3 bases and J dropped 5; count of bases not matched to a gene: 18. The V gene's germline CDR1 is MGHRA and CDR2 YSYEKL. The CDR3 region has the DNA TGCGCCAGCAGCCACCTTCCCCGAGGGGGCGTAATGGTAACTGAAGCTTTCTTT. Its translation: CASSHLPRGGVMVTEAFF.

CDR3 bases: TGTGCCAGCAGTTTTCAAGCGGGCTGGGGAGAGCAGTACTTC. Amino acids: CASSFQAGWGEQYF. The V and J genes are TRBV28 and TRBJ2-7, with a possible D match to TRBD2 (6 bases). V dropped 3 bases and J dropped 7 bases, with 16 bases sitting between them. Germline V gene data show CDR1 as MDHEN and CDR2 as SYDVKM. The CDR3 contains 14 residues.